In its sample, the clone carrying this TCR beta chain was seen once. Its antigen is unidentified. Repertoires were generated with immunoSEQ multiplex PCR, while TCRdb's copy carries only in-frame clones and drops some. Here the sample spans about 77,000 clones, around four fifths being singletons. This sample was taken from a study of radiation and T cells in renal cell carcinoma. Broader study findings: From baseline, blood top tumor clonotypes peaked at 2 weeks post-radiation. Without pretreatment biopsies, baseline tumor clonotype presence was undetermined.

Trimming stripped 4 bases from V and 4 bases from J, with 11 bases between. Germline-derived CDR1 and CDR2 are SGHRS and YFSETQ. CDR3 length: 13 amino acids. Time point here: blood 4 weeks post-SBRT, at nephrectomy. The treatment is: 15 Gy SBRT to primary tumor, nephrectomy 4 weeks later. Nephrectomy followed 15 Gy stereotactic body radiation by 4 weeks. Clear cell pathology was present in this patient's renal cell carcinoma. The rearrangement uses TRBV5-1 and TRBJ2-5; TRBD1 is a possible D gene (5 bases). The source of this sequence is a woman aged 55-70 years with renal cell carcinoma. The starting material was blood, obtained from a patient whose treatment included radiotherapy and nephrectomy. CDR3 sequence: CASSARAPETQYF. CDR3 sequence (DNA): TGCGCCAGCAGCGCCAGGGCCCCAGAGACCCAGTACTTC. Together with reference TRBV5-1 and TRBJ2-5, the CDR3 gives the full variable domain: KAGVTQTPRYLIKTRGQQVTLSCSPISGHRSVSWYQQTPGQGLQFLFEYFSETQRNKGNFPGRFSGRQFSNSRSEMNVSTLELGDSALYLCASSARAPETQYFGPGTRLLVL.